This TCR beta chain emerged from a study of shared clonotypes between healthy human individuals. Study outcomes and limitations: Measured sharing among donors was expected to vary with sequencing depth. Clonotypes not shared had lower generation probabilities than those common to all four donors. Naive subsets typically showed greater estimated richness than memory subsets.

Assay used: immunoSEQ multiplex PCR; TCRdb lists only in-frame clones, some missing. The sample holds approximately 2,000,000 clones; about 93% are singletons and the top ten take about 1.7%. Germline V CDR1 and CDR2: SGHAT, FQNNGV. The germline V and J ends were trimmed by 2 bases and 6 bases, with 14 bases remaining between them. CDR3 length equals 15 residues. Naive CD8 cells lacked CD45RO, underwent positive selection for CCR7 and left out terminally differentiated effector memory CD45RA+ cells. Concerning this clone: As yet, its antigen is unknown.

This rearrangement joins TRBV11-2 to TRBJ2-1, with unresolved D. The origin of this receptor is a man younger than 35 in good health. Some clones in this sample may be carry-over from other donors' samples. The material sequenced was naive CD8+ T cells from PBMCs. This CDR3 reads CASSLLGRSVNEQFF. Written as DNA, the CDR3 is TGTGCCAGCAGCTTATTAGGGCGGAGTGTCAATGAGCAGTTCTTC.